Listed below are T cell receptor beta chains from one sample, sequenced in a study of CD8+ T cells in alopecia areata. Clones were read by immunoSEQ multiplex PCR, and TCRdb kept only the in-frame ones, dropping some. The table has about 160,000 clones, about three fifths seen once. Sequenced material: CD4+ T cells sorted from blood, taken at week 4, from a patient treated with tofacitinib. The receptors were gathered from a human donor with alopecia areata. CDR3s include the opening cysteine and the closing phenylalanine or tryptophan. A D gene is named only where the DNA matches it firmly. Clone size is given for some rows only: seen once, a few or many times, or a class if the clone is expanded.

d_gene: TRBD1
j_gene: TRBJ2-7
abundance: few
v_gene: TRBV5-1
CDR3nt: TGCGCCAGCAGCCTACAGGGGGCCTACGAGCAGTACTTC
CDR3aa: CASSLQGAYEQYF

d_gene: .
j_gene: TRBJ1-2
abundance: .
v_gene: TRBV7-2
CDR3nt: TGTGCCAGCAGGAGGGGGACCTATGGCTACACCTTC
CDR3aa: CASRRGTYGYTF

d_gene: TRBD2
j_gene: TRBJ2-5
abundance: .
v_gene: TRBV15
CDR3nt: TGTGCCACCAGCCGACTAGCGGGGATTCAAGAGACCCAGTACTTC
CDR3aa: CATSRLAGIQETQYF

d_gene: .
j_gene: TRBJ2-7
abundance: .
v_gene: TRBV7-9
CDR3nt: TGTGCCAGCAGCGATGGCTACGAGCAGTACTTC
CDR3aa: CASSDGYEQYF

d_gene: TRBD1
j_gene: TRBJ2-5
abundance: .
v_gene: TRBV2
CDR3nt: TGTGCCAGCAGGGGACAGTCGGAGACCCAGTACTTC
CDR3aa: CASRGQSETQYF

d_gene: TRBD1
j_gene: TRBJ1-1
abundance: .
v_gene: TRBV2
CDR3nt: TGTGCCACCCTGAGACAGGGTGGTACTGAAGCTTTCTTT
CDR3aa: CATLRQGGTEAFF

d_gene: .
j_gene: TRBJ2-7
abundance: .
v_gene: TRBV25-1
CDR3nt: TGTGCCAGCAGTGGGGTGGGCCAGAGCTACGAGCAGTACTTC
CDR3aa: CASSGVGQSYEQYF

d_gene: .
j_gene: TRBJ1-3
abundance: .
v_gene: TRBV9
CDR3nt: TGTGCCAGCAGCGACGTTACGGCTGGAAACACCATATATTTT
CDR3aa: CASSDVTAGNTIYF

d_gene: TRBD1
j_gene: TRBJ2-2
abundance: few
v_gene: TRBV15
CDR3nt: TGTGCCACCAGCAGTAGGACAGGGGACGGGGAGCTGTTTTTT
CDR3aa: CATSSRTGDGELFF

d_gene: .
j_gene: TRBJ2-2
abundance: few
v_gene: TRBV29-1
CDR3nt: TGCAGCGGGACAGCCCAAGCGAACACCGGGGAGCTGTTTTTT
CDR3aa: CSGTAQANTGELFF

d_gene: .
j_gene: TRBJ1-3
abundance: .
v_gene: TRBV4-1
CDR3nt: TGCGCCAGCAGCCAAGCGGGTTCAGGACGAAACACCATATATTTT
CDR3aa: CASSQAGSGRNTIYF

d_gene: TRBD1
j_gene: TRBJ2-3
abundance: .
v_gene: TRBV2
CDR3nt: TGTGCCAGCAGTGAAGAAGGACAGGGTCCTTTCAATAGGCAGTATTTT
CDR3aa: CASSEEGQGPFNRQYF

d_gene: .
j_gene: TRBJ2-5
abundance: many
v_gene: TRBV28
CDR3nt: TGTGCCAGCAGTTTATCCGGCCAAGAGACCCAGTACTTC
CDR3aa: CASSLSGQETQYF

d_gene: .
j_gene: TRBJ2-5
abundance: .
v_gene: TRBV29-1
CDR3nt: TGCAGCGTTGGGGGGCAACAAGAGACCCAGTACTTC
CDR3aa: CSVGGQQETQYF

d_gene: TRBD1
j_gene: TRBJ1-2
abundance: .
v_gene: TRBV11-1
CDR3nt: TGTGCCACAAGTACCGGGACAGGGGGCTTGGTTGGCTACACCTTC
CDR3aa: CATSTGTGGLVGYTF

d_gene: .
j_gene: TRBJ1-1
abundance: .
v_gene: TRBV2
CDR3nt: TGTGCCAGCGGGTTCTACACTGAAGCTTTCTTT
CDR3aa: CASGFYTEAFF

d_gene: .
j_gene: TRBJ1-1
abundance: .
v_gene: TRBV30
CDR3nt: TGTGCCTGGAACTATAGGAGAAGTACTGAAGCTTTCTTT
CDR3aa: CAWNYRRSTEAFF